Listed below are T cell receptor beta chains from one sample, sequenced in a study of cytotoxic CD8 clonotypes in ibrutinib-treated CLL. The method was immunoSEQ multiplex PCR; TCRdb's version includes in-frame clones alone and lacks a portion of them. The table has 250,000 to 350,000 clones, around 69% seen once. Sequences were derived from PBMCs, sampled at disease progression, from a patient treated with ibrutinib. These TCRs come from a human donor with chronic lymphocytic leukemia. CDR3s include the opening cysteine and the closing phenylalanine or tryptophan. Each record gives: D gene, V gene, J gene, CDR3 length, clone size, CDR3 protein, CDR3 DNA. D genes are given only for firm matches. Some rows mark clone size as missing; the rest say once, few, many or name a class of expanded clone.

NA	TRBV5-6	TRBJ2-1	14	NA	CASSLGGSYNEQFF	TGTGCCAGCAGCCTAGGGGGCTCCTACAATGAGCAGTTCTTC
NA	TRBV11-2	TRBJ2-7	14	NA	CASSFPAGVYEQYF	TGTGCCAGCAGCTTCCCGGCAGGAGTCTACGAGCAGTACTTC
TRBD2	TRBV29-1	TRBJ2-1	13	NA	CSVSGGGYNEQFF	TGCAGCGTTTCCGGGGGGGGTTACAATGAGCAGTTCTTC
TRBD1	TRBV7-2	TRBJ2-5	17	NA	CASSLTVEGQGAETQYF	TGTGCCAGCAGCTTAACGGTTGAGGGACAGGGGGCAGAGACCCAGTACTTC
NA	TRBV13	TRBJ1-1	15	NA	CASSFGDEGHTEAFF	TGTGCCAGCAGCTTCGGGGATGAGGGACACACTGAAGCTTTCTTT
TRBD2	TRBV7-9	TRBJ2-1	18	NA	CASRPAVTSVESYNEQFF	TGTGCCAGCCGACCCGCGGTTACTAGCGTAGAATCCTACAATGAGCAGTTCTTC
NA	TRBV12-5	TRBJ1-1	14	once	CASGLGESNTEAFF	TGTGCTAGTGGTTTGGGCGAGTCCAACACTGAAGCTTTCTTT
TRBD1	TRBV12-5	TRBJ2-7	16	NA	CASGLTPGQWALEQYF	TGTGCTAGTGGTTTGACTCCGGGACAGTGGGCCCTCGAGCAGTACTTC
TRBD1	TRBV12-5	TRBJ1-2	17	NA	CASGLVQSGGLVYGYTF	TGTGCTAGTGGTTTGGTACAGTCAGGGGGCTTGGTCTATGGCTACACCTTC
TRBD2	TRBV9	TRBJ2-3	17	NA	CASSVPLAGGSSDTQYF	TGTGCCAGCAGCGTGCCTCTAGCGGGAGGAAGCTCAGATACGCAGTATTTT
TRBD2	TRBV5-6	TRBJ2-5	15	NA	CASSRIGLVGETQYF	TGTGCCAGCAGCAGAATTGGACTAGTTGGGGAGACCCAGTACTTC
TRBD1	TRBV10-2	TRBJ2-5	14	NA	CASSQQGEVETQYF	TGCGCCAGCAGCCAACAGGGGGAAGTGGAGACCCAGTACTTC
TRBD2	TRBV4-3	TRBJ2-3	18	NA	CASSQTLPGGGHGDTQYF	TGCGCCAGCAGCCAAACCCTCCCGGGAGGGGGTCATGGGGATACGCAGTATTTT
NA	TRBV5-8	TRBJ1-4	17	NA	CASSLLSVARVGEKLFF	TGTGCCAGCAGCTTGCTGAGTGTTGCCAGGGTTGGTGAAAAACTGTTTTTT
NA	TRBV5-1	TRBJ2-7	15	NA	CASSLMLDRNYEQYF	TGCGCCAGCAGCTTGATGTTGGACCGCAACTACGAGCAGTACTTC
TRBD2	TRBV15	TRBJ2-7	14	NA	CATSSAGESYEQYF	TGTGCCACCAGCAGCGCGGGGGAATCCTACGAGCAGTACTTC
NA	TRBV10-2	TRBJ2-1	11	NA	CASTVNNEQFF	TGCGCCAGCACAGTAAACAATGAGCAGTTCTTC
NA	TRBV5-8	TRBJ1-2	13	NA	CASSWRRGWGYTF	TGTGCCAGCAGCTGGCGTCGAGGGTGGGGCTACACCTTC
NA	TRBV5-1	TRBJ2-1	15	NA	CASSSDPLGHNEQFF	TGCGCCAGCAGTAGTGACCCTCTAGGGCACAATGAGCAGTTCTTC
TRBD2	TRBV6-5	TRBJ2-7	15	NA	CASSTFAGGVSEQYF	TGTGCCAGCAGTACCTTTGCGGGGGGAGTGTCCGAGCAGTACTTC
NA	TRBV4-1	TRBJ1-2	14	NA	CASSQGWGEYGYTF	TGCGCCAGCAGCCAAGGTTGGGGGGAGTATGGCTACACCTTC
NA	TRBV28	TRBJ2-7	13	once	CASTRGNSYEQYF	TGTGCCAGCACCCGAGGGAACAGCTACGAGCAGTACTTC
NA	TRBV27	TRBJ2-7	17	few	CASSFRPSWASSYEQYF	TGTGCCAGCAGTTTTCGGCCATCGTGGGCCAGCTCCTACGAGCAGTACTTC
NA	TRBV29-1	TRBJ1-1	11	NA	CSVAASGGAFF	TGCAGCGTCGCGGCCTCGGGAGGAGCTTTCTTT
TRBD2	TRBV29-1	TRBJ2-1	16	NA	CSVAGTSGILWDEQFF	TGCAGCGTTGCCGGGACTAGCGGGATCCTCTGGGATGAGCAGTTCTTC
TRBD1	TRBV6-6	TRBJ1-5	16	NA	CASSPHDRGQGQPQHF	TGTGCCAGCAGCCCTCACGACAGGGGGCAAGGGCAGCCCCAGCATTTT
TRBD2	TRBV15	TRBJ2-7	14	NA	CATSRAPGEGEQYF	TGTGCCACCAGCAGAGCCCCCGGGGAGGGCGAGCAGTACTTC
NA	TRBV10-1	TRBJ2-5	15	once	CATEIRDARQETQYF	TGCGCCACGGAAATCCGGGACGCCCGGCAAGAGACCCAGTACTTC
TRBD2	TRBV11-2	TRBJ2-1	17	once	CASSEDGLAGVYNEQFF	TGTGCCAGCAGCGAAGACGGGCTAGCGGGCGTCTACAATGAGCAGTTCTTC